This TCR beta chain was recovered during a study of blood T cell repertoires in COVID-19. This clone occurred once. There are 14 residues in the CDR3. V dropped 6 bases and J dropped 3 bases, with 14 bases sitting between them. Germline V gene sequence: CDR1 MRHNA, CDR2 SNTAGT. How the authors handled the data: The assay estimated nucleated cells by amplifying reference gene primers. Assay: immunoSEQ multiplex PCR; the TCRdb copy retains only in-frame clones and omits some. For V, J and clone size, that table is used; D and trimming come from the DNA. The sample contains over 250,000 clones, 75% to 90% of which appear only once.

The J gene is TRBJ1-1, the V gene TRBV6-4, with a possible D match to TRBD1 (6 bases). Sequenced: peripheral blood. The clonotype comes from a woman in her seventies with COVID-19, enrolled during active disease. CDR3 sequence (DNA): TGTGCCAGCAGATCCCAGGGGTGGTACACTGAAGCTTTCTTT. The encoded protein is CASRSQGWYTEAFF.